This TCR beta chain was recorded in a study of CDR3 diversity in severe acne. The germline V gene encodes CDR1 SGDLS and CDR2 YYNGEE. Trimming took 3 bases from V and 2 from J, leaving 14 bases between them. CDR3 length: 15 residues. In its sample, this clonotype is medium-sized. One entry per CDR3 protein results from TCRdb running MiXCR on the PCR reads. This sample has 100,000 or so distinct CDR3 sequences, with 51% found just once. This receptor was taken from a male donor with acne. The chain combines TRBV9 with TRBJ2-5; D is tentatively TRBD1 or TRBD2 (5 bases each). The sequencing input was blood. As DNA, the CDR3 is TGTGCCAGCAGCGCAGCGCCAGGGAGACAAGAGACCCAGTACTTC. Translating gives CASSAAPGRQETQYF.